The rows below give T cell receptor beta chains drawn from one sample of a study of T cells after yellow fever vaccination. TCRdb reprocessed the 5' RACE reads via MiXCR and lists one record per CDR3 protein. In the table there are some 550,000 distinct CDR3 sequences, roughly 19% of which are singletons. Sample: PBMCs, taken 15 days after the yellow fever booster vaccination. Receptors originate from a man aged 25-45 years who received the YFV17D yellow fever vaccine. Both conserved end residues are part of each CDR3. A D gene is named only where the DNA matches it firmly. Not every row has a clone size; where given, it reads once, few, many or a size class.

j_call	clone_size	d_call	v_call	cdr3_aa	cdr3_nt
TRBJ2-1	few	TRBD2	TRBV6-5	CASSSRTSGRRYNEQFF	TGTGCCAGCAGTTCCAGGACTAGCGGGAGAAGGTACAATGAGCAGTTCTTC
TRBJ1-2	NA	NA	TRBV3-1	CASSQRDNFNGYTF	TGTGCCAGCAGCCAAAGGGACAACTTCAACGGCTACACCTTC
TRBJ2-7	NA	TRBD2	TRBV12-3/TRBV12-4	CASTRGGGPYEQYF	TGTGCCAGCACCCGGGGGGGAGGGCCCTACGAGCAGTACTTC
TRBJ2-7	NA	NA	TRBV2	CASNPETHGQYF	TGTGCCAGCAATCCCGAGACACACGGGCAGTACTTC
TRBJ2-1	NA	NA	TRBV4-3	CASSQDPLGREQFF	TGCGCCAGCAGCCAAGATCCTTTGGGGCGTGAGCAGTTCTTC
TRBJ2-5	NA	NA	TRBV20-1	CSAKDTTDQETQYF	TGCAGTGCTAAGGACACAACGGACCAAGAGACCCAGTACTTC
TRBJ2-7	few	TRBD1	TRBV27	CASSPRSGTGWSEQYF	TGTGCCAGCAGTCCCCGATCCGGGACAGGGTGGTCCGAGCAGTACTTC
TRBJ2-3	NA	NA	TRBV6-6	CASTAADTQYF	TGTGCCAGCACGGCGGCAGATACGCAGTATTTT
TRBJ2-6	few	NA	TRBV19	CASSIPGASGANVLTF	TGTGCCAGTAGTATCCCCGGGGCTTCTGGGGCCAACGTCCTGACTTTC
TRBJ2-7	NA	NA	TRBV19	CASLTHAGEQYF	TGTGCCAGTTTGACCCACGCAGGGGAGCAGTACTTC
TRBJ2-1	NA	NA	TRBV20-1	CSARDLGGPGHNEQFF	TGCAGTGCTAGAGATCTGGGGGGACCGGGACACAATGAGCAGTTCTTC
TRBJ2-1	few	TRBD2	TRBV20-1	CSATGLAGEGYNEQFF	TGCAGTGCAACCGGACTAGCGGGAGAAGGTTACAATGAGCAGTTCTTC
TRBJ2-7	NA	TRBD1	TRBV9	CASSVGTEGYEQYF	TGTGCCAGCAGCGTCGGGACAGAGGGGTACGAGCAGTACTTC
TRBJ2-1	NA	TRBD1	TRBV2	CASKKRVTGTVLFF	TGTGCCAGCAAGAAAAGGGTTACCGGGACAGTCCTCTTCTTC
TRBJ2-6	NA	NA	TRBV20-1	CSARGQPGANVLTF	TGCAGTGCTAGAGGACAGCCTGGGGCCAACGTCCTGACTTTC
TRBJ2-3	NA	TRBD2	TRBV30	CAWSPGRVPTDTQYF	TGTGCCTGGAGCCCGGGGAGGGTCCCCACAGATACGCAGTATTTT
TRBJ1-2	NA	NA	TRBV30	CAWSARAGDYGYTF	TGTGCCTGGAGTGCTAGAGCAGGGGACTATGGCTACACCTTC
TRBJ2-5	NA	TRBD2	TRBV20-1	CSARALAEETQYF	TGCAGTGCTAGAGCTCTAGCGGAAGAGACCCAGTACTTC
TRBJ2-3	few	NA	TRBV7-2	CASSFDRYTDTQYF	TGTGCCAGCAGCTTTGACAGATACACAGATACGCAGTATTTT
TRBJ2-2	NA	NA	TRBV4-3	CASSPGSKNTGELFF	TGCGCCAGCAGCCCAGGGTCCAAGAACACCGGGGAGCTGTTTTTT
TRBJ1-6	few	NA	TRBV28	CASSIYNSPLHF	TGTGCCAGCAGTATCTATAATTCACCCCTCCACTTT
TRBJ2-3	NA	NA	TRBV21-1	CASSTGEPPTDTQYF	TGTGCCAGCAGCACCGGGGAACCCCCCACAGATACGCAGTATTTT